This passage covers 17 T cell receptor beta chains from one sample sequenced in a study of CD8 T cells in ankylosing spondylitis. Each CDR3 protein gets one entry after TCRdb re-called the 5' RACE reads with MiXCR. The sample includes about 240,000 distinct CDR3 sequences, 8% to 9.5% of them seen just once. Sequenced sample: blood, either unsorted or a sorted T cell fraction (not recorded which). The source of these receptors is a male donor with ankylosing spondylitis or in good health (not recorded which).

This clonotype was observed many times. The gene calls are TRBV7-3 and TRBJ2-1; D is perhaps TRBD1 or TRBD2 (6 bases each). The length of the CDR3 is 14 residues. Germline-derived CDR1 and CDR2 are SGHTA and FQGTGA. V was pared by 1 base and J by 8 bases, with 12 bases between. The CDR3 is CASSLIGGTHEQFF. The CDR3 bases are TGTGCCAGCAGCTTAATAGGGGGGACCCATGAGCAGTTCTTC.

As regards this clonotype: A much larger clone sits a single nucleotide away, making a read error possible. V and J are TRBV7-2 and TRBJ2-2, with unresolved D. CDR1 is SGHTA and CDR2 is FQGNSA in the germline V gene. The CDR3 has 15 residues. CDR3: CASSLSQTNTRELFF. The CDR3 DNA follows: TGTGCCAGCAGCTTATCACAGACAAACACCAGGGAGCTGTTTTTT.

This clonotype has at least ten counts. The chain combines TRBV6-2 or TRBV6-3 with TRBJ1-2, with D possibly TRBD1 on 6 matching bases. Germline values: CDR1 MNHEY, CDR2 SVGEGT. Trimming shortened V by 5 bases and J by 7 bases, and 14 bases separated the two germline ends. The CDR3 covers 13 residues. The CDR3: CASSAQGGGGYTF. The CDR3 DNA reads TGTGCCAGCAGTGCACAGGGTGGCGGTGGCTACACCTTC.

This clonotype was observed many times. CDR3 DNA sequence: TGTGCCAGCAGCTTAGCCCTAGCCGGGACTGTCGGAAACACCATATATTTT. It yields the protein CASSLALAGTVGNTIYF. The chain is built from TRBV7-2 and TRBJ1-3; perhaps TRBD1 as D (5 bases). The CDR3 is 17 amino acids. The germline V gene has CDR1 SGHTA and CDR2 FQGNSA. Trimming removed 0 bases from V and 4 bases from J, with 16 bases in between.

This clonotype was detected ten times or more. The CDR3 bases are TGTGCCAGCACCAGGCCCCGGGGTGGAGAAAAACTGTTTTTT. This gives the protein CASTRPRGGEKLFF. This chain uses TRBV12-3 or TRBV12-4 with TRBJ1-4; D ambiguous. Between the trimmed V and J ends, which lost 7 bases and 8 bases, there was a span of 17 bases. This CDR3 has 14 amino acids.

Many counts were recorded for this clonotype. The chain uses TRBV7-2 and TRBJ1-5; TRBD1 is a possible D gene (6 bases). This CDR3 has 14 amino acids. Trimming took off 5 bases at V and 6 bases at J, with 14 bases between the two ends. Germline assignment: CDR1 SGHTA and CDR2 FQGNSA. This CDR3 is CASSLQGIGQPQHF. Here the CDR3 DNA reads TGTGCCAGCAGCCTACAGGGCATAGGTCAGCCCCAGCATTTT. Variable domain in full (rest from reference TRBV7-2 and TRBJ1-5): GAGVSQSPSNKVTEKGKDVELRCDPISGHTALYWYRQSLGQGLEFLIYFQGNSAPDKSGLPSDRFSAERTGGSVSTLTIQRTQQEDSAVYLCASSLQGIGQPQHFGDGTRLSIL.

At least ten counts were recorded for this clonotype. The rearrangement uses TRBV12-3 or TRBV12-4 and TRBJ1-1; D is perhaps TRBD1 (6 bases). This CDR3 spans 13 amino acids. Trimming left V 8 bases short and J 6 bases short, with 16 bases between. DNA for the CDR3: TGTGCCAGCCTTCCAAGCGGGACATCTGAAGCTTTCTTT. This translates into CASLPSGTSEAFF.

This clonotype appeared many times. The chain has TRBV7-2 and TRBJ2-3; D gene uncertain. In germline, CDR1 is SGHTA, CDR2 FQGNSA. This CDR3 comprises 13 residues. V shed 5 bases and J shed 6 bases, with 12 bases lying between them. As DNA, the CDR3 is TGTGCCAGCAGCCCTCGAGCCGGGGATACGCAGTATTTT. As protein: CASSPRAGDTQYF.

The rearrangement links TRBV11-2 to TRBJ1-1; perhaps TRBD1 as D (5 bases). In germline, CDR1 is SGHAT, CDR2 FQNNGV. This CDR3 is built from 14 residues. Between the trimmed V and J ends, which lost 8 bases and 5 bases, there was a span of 18 bases. CDR3 region: CASAIREVGTEAFF. As DNA, the CDR3 is TGTGCCAGCGCCATCAGGGAGGTTGGGACTGAAGCTTTCTTT.

This clonotype was counted at least ten times. This chain links TRBV30 with TRBJ1-2, with D possibly being TRBD1 (6 bases). The CDR3 is 13 residues long. Trimming stripped 1 base from V and 3 bases from J, with 9 bases between. The germline V gene has CDR1 GTSNPN and CDR2 SVGIG (reference sequence). The CDR3 DNA follows: TGTGCCTGGAGTGGGGGGCCTGACTATGGCTACACCTTC. Translation: CAWSGGPDYGYTF.

This clonotype occurred many times. The chain is built from TRBV5-1 and TRBJ1-1; D remains ambiguous. V was shortened by 2 bases and J by 2 bases, with 10 bases between the two germline ends. This CDR3 contains 14 residues. Germline V lookup: CDR1 SGHRS, CDR2 YFSETQ. For the CDR3, the DNA is TGCGCCAGCAGCTTACAGTGGGAAAACACTGAAGCTTTCTTT. This encodes CASSLQWENTEAFF.

This clonotype was detected many times. The CDR3 DNA reads as TGTGCCAGCAACGCAGGAATCTCTGGAAACACCATATATTTT. This sequence encodes CASNAGISGNTIYF. V usage is TRBV21-1 and J usage is TRBJ1-3. TRBV21-1 counts as a pseudogene. This CDR3 is 14 amino acids long.

This clonotype was counted ten times or more. The J gene is TRBJ2-3, the V gene TRBV20-1; 8 bases match TRBD1. Germline loops: CDR1 DFQATT, CDR2 SNEGSKA (reference sequence). The CDR3 sequence is 14 residues long. Unmatched junction bases numbered 7, after V lost 6 bases and J lost 2 bases. CDR3 residues: CSAPTGGTTDTQYF. The CDR3 coding sequence is TGCAGTGCGCCCACAGGGGGGACCACAGATACGCAGTATTTT.

The chain has TRBV5-4 and TRBJ2-5, with TRBD1 as a possible D gene (6 bases). The CDR3 totals 14 residues. Germline CDR1 is SGHNT and CDR2 is YYREEE (reference sequence). Trimming removed 0 bases at V and 4 bases at J, with 10 bases between. CDR3 sequence: CASSLDRVRETQYF. The CDR3 bases are TGTGCCAGCAGCTTGGACAGGGTGCGAGAGACCCAGTACTTC.

The rearrangement joins TRBV15 to TRBJ2-5; D ambiguous. The CDR3 is 13 residues long. Germline CDR1 and CDR2: LNHNV and YYDKDF (reference sequence). Trimming took 3 bases from V and 5 from J, leaving 10 bases between them. CDR3 DNA: TGTGCCACCAGCAGCGCTGACCGCGAGACCCAGTACTTC. This gives the protein CATSSADRETQYF. The full variable domain, completed using reference TRBV15 and TRBJ2-5, is DAMVIQNPRYQVTQFGKPVTLSCSQTLNHNVMYWYQQKSSQAPKLLFHYYDKDFNNEADTPDNFQSRRPNTSFCFLDIRSPGLGDTAMYLCATSSADRETQYFGPGTRLLVL.

At least ten counts were recorded for this clonotype. The V gene is TRBV20-1, the J gene TRBJ2-3, with 8 bases aligning to TRBD2. Germline-derived CDR1 and CDR2 are DFQATT and SNEGSKA (reference sequence). The CDR3 covers 13 residues. V lost 5 bases, J lost 8 bases, and 9 bases stayed unmatched. The chain's CDR3 is CSAAGTREGTQYF. In DNA, the CDR3 is TGCAGTGCTGCCGGGACTAGAGAAGGTACGCAGTATTTT.

The V gene is TRBV7-8, the J gene TRBJ1-1; D remains unclear. The ends were cut back, 4 bases at V and 1 base at J, with 7 bases in the middle. The CDR3 sequence is 13 residues long. Looked up from germline, CDR1 is SGHVS and CDR2 is FQNEAQ. In nucleotides, the CDR3 is TGTGCCAGCAGCTCAGAACAGAACACTGAAGCTTTCTTT. Amino acids: CASSSEQNTEAFF. The entire variable domain, with the rest obtained from reference TRBV7-8 and TRBJ1-1, is as follows: GAGVSQSPRYKVAKRGQDVALRCDPISGHVSLFWYQQALGQGPEFLTYFQNEAQLDKSGLPSDRFFAERPEGSVSTLKIQRTQQEDSAVYLCASSSEQNTEAFFGQGTRLTVV.